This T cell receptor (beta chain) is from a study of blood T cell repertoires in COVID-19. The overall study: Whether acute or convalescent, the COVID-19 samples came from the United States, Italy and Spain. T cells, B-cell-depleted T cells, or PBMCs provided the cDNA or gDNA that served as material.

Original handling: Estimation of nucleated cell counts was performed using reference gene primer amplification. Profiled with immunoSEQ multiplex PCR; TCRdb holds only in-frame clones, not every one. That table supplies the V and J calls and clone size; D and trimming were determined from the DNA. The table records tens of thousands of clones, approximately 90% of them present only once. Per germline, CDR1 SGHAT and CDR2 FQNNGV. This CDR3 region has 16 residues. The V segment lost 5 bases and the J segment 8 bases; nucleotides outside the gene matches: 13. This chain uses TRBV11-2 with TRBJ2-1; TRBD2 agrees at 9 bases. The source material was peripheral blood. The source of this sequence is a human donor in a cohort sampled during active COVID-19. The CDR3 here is CASSERLAARSHEQFF. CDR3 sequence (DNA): TGTGCCAGCAGCGAGAGACTAGCGGCGCGAAGCCATGAGCAGTTCTTC.